These 8 T cell receptor beta chains share one sample of origin, sequenced in a study of shared clonotypes between healthy human individuals. The method was immunoSEQ multiplex PCR; TCRdb's version includes in-frame clones alone and lacks a portion of them. The table records 2,500,000 or so clones, over 85% of them present only once. Sequencing was carried out using naive CD4+ T cells sorted from blood. Subset denoted: CD45RA+ positively selected. Source of these receptors: a man between 18 and 29 years old in good health.

This clone was picked up one time. V usage is TRBV15 and J usage is TRBJ1-5, with D hard to call. The germline V and J ends were trimmed by 2 bases and 16 bases, with 21 bases remaining between them. This CDR3 spans 14 amino acids. The V gene's germline CDR1 is LNHNV and CDR2 YYDKDF (reference sequence). For the CDR3, the DNA is TGTGCCACCAGCAGATCTCCGGGCGGCGGCCGCCCCCATTTT. It translates to CATSRSPGGGRPHF.

The chain has TRBV12-5 and TRBJ1-3; TRBD1 matches at 8 bases. Germline CDR1 is LGHNT and CDR2 is FRNRAP. The CDR3 loop spans 16 amino acids. Germline trimming cut 2 bases from V and 4 bases from J; bases unmatched to any gene: 7. The CDR3 loop is CASGLLPRGLGNTIYF. CDR3 DNA: TGTGCTAGTGGTTTGCTCCCCAGGGGGCTAGGAAACACCATATATTTT. The whole variable domain, remainder taken from reference TRBV12-5 and TRBJ1-3, is DARVTQTPRHKVTEMGQEVTMRCQPILGHNTVFWYRQTMMQGLELLAYFRNRAPLDDSGMPKDRFSAEMPDATLATLKIQPSEPRDSAVYFCASGLLPRGLGNTIYFGEGSWLTVV.

The genes are TRBV5-4 and TRBJ1-5; possibly TRBD1 for D (6 bases). Germline V lookup: CDR1 SGHNT, CDR2 YYREEE (reference sequence). Trimming shortened V by 2 bases and J by 7 bases, and 16 bases separated the two germline ends. This CDR3 spans 15 amino acids. DNA for the CDR3: TGTGCCAGCAGCTTAGGTTCAGGGGCGCGGCAGCCCCAGCATTTT. Protein product: CASSLGSGARQPQHF.

This clone was seen only once. A read error may produce the germline difference seen at one junction end. The V and J genes are TRBV4-1 and TRBJ1-2; D is perhaps TRBD1 (5 bases). The CDR3 extends over 17 amino acids. CDR1 and CDR2 from the germline V gene are MGHRA and YSYEKL. CDR3 amino acids: CASSQDPSGEDRLARAF. The CDR3 region has the DNA TGCGCCAGCAGCCAAGATCCGTCGGGGGAAGATCGCCTGGCTAGGGCCTTC.

The V call is TRBV19, the J call TRBJ2-4; TRBD1 matches at 10 bases. Losses at the gene ends were 5 bases for V and 5 bases for J; bases not matched to a gene: 6. The CDR3 contains 15 residues. Germline V gene lookup returns CDR1 LNHDA and CDR2 SQIVND (reference sequence). CDR3 nucleotide sequence: TGTGCCAGTAGTCCCCGGGACAGGGGCGAAAACATTCAGTACTTC. This sequence encodes CASSPRDRGENIQYF. The complete variable domain, with remaining parts taken from reference TRBV19 and TRBJ2-4, reads DGGITQSPKYLFRKEGQNVTLSCEQNLNHDAMYWYRQDPGQGLRLIYYSQIVNDFQKGDIAEGYSVSREKKESFPLTVTSAQKNPTAFYLCASSPRDRGENIQYFGAGTRLSVL.

V usage is TRBV4-1 and J usage is TRBJ2-7; the match to TRBD2 covers 8 bases. The J segment lost 2 bases and the V segment lost 0 bases, leaving 6 bases of the junction unmatched. Germline assignment: CDR1 MGHRA and CDR2 YSYEKL. The length of the CDR3 is 16 residues. The CDR3 DNA sequence: TGCGCCAGCAGCCAAGATCAAACGGGGGGGCCCTACGAGCAGTACTTC. It codes for CASSQDQTGGPYEQYF.

This chain uses TRBV7-2 with TRBJ1-1; 9 nucleotides line up with TRBD1. The CDR3 has 16 amino acids. Germline-derived CDR1 and CDR2 are SGHTA and FQGNSA. After removal of 4 bases from V and 1 base from J, the junction contained 7 bases not matched to a gene. This chain's CDR3 is CASSSGQGWWNTEAFF. The CDR3 nucleotides are TGTGCCAGCAGCTCGGGACAGGGTTGGTGGAACACTGAAGCTTTCTTT. The full variable domain, completed using reference TRBV7-2 and TRBJ1-1, is GAGVSQSPSNKVTEKGKDVELRCDPISGHTALYWYRQSLGQGLEFLIYFQGNSAPDKSGLPSDRFSAERTGGSVSTLTIQRTQQEDSAVYLCASSSGQGWWNTEAFFGQGTRLTVV.

The rearrangement uses TRBV5-6 and TRBJ2-7; D possibly corresponds to TRBD1 (6 bases). The CDR3 totals 16 residues. CDR1 SGHDT and CDR2 YYEEEE come from the germline V gene. V gave up 0 bases and J gave up 4 bases, with 17 bases separating them. CDR3 DNA sequence: TGTGCCAGCAGCTTGGTCAGTGGGGGCCGAGGGTACGAGCAGTACTTC. It translates to CASSLVSGGRGYEQYF.